Listed here are 15 T cell receptor beta chains from one sample, sequenced in a study of shared clonotypes between healthy human individuals. Using immunoSEQ multiplex PCR, the repertoire was profiled, and TCRdb retains in-frame clones only, with some absent. The sample lists about 480,000 clones, approximately 85% occurring once. Material for sequencing was PBMCs. These receptors originate from a woman aged 40 to 50 in good health. Some clones in this sample may be carry-over from other donors' samples.

This chain uses TRBV7-3 with TRBJ2-7, with a possible D match to TRBD2 (5 bases). This CDR3 has 14 residues. Germline assignment: CDR1 SGHTA and CDR2 FQGTGA. The germline V and J ends were trimmed by 3 bases and 3 bases, with 12 bases remaining between them. CDR3 DNA sequence: TGTGCCAGCAGCTTCCGGGATCACAGCTACGAGCAGTACTTC. Translated: CASSFRDHSYEQYF.

V and J are TRBV5-1 and TRBJ2-7; D unresolved. The CDR3 totals 14 residues. Germline-derived CDR1 and CDR2 are SGHRS and YFSETQ. Trimming left V 2 bases short and J 6 bases short, with 15 bases between. CDR3 sequence reads: CASSFEFPRGEQYF. The CDR3 DNA follows: TGCGCCAGCAGCTTTGAGTTTCCGCGTGGCGAGCAGTACTTC.

The V and J genes are TRBV10-3 and TRBJ2-5; D not certain. Judging by the DNA end, TRBJ2-7 fits better; the J call may be wrong. From germline, CDR1 is ENHRY and CDR2 SYGVKD. This CDR3 is built from 15 residues. Here the CDR3 DNA reads TGTGCCATCAGTGAGTCGGGTTGGCGCGCCTACGAGCAGTACTTC. Residues: CAISESGWRAYEQYF.

The V gene is TRBV9, the J gene TRBJ2-7; D remains unclear. From germline, CDR1 is SGDLS and CDR2 YYNGEE. The CDR3 contains 10 residues. Trimming took 8 bases from V and 6 from J, leaving 9 bases between them. The CDR3 region is CARRPGEQYF. The CDR3 DNA follows: TGTGCCAGACGCCCAGGCGAGCAGTACTTC.

The chain combines TRBV5-1 with TRBJ2-1; possible D gene TRBD2, 6 bases. This CDR3 is 16 amino acids long. V was shortened by 4 bases and J by 3 bases, with 17 bases between the two germline ends. Germline V lookup: CDR1 SGHRS, CDR2 YFSETQ. The CDR3 region is CASSPRGSAVYNEQFF. The CDR3 DNA is TGCGCCAGCAGCCCCCGGGGGAGCGCCGTCTACAATGAGCAGTTCTTC. The full variable domain, rest sourced from reference TRBV5-1 and TRBJ2-1, is KAGVTQTPRYLIKTRGQQVTLSCSPISGHRSVSWYQQTPGQGLQFLFEYFSETQRNKGNFPGRFSGRQFSNSRSEMNVSTLELGDSALYLCASSPRGSAVYNEQFFGPGTRLTVL.

This clone came up a few times. Other DNA sequences within the sample encode an identical CDR3. The V gene is TRBV10-3, the J gene TRBJ2-1; weak D call: TRBD2 (5 bases). The germline CDR1 and CDR2 sequences are ENHRY and SYGVKD. The V and J ends lost 4 bases and 4 bases respectively, with 14 bases between them. The CDR3 consists of 15 residues. The CDR3 region has the DNA TGTGCCATCAGTGGAAGCGGAGATCGGTACAATGAGCAGTTCTTC. Protein product: CAISGSGDRYNEQFF.

This chain connects TRBV20-1 to TRBJ2-1, with unresolved D. Germline-derived CDR1 and CDR2 are DFQATT and SNEGSKA (reference sequence). Trimming removed 7 bases at V and 3 bases at J, with 4 bases between. CDR3 length: 10 residues. The CDR3 loop is CSGLYNEQFF. CDR3 coding DNA: TGCAGTGGGCTCTACAATGAGCAGTTCTTC.

This clone came up many times. The chain recombines TRBV27 with TRBJ2-3, with D possibly TRBD1 on 5 matching bases. The CDR3 sequence is 15 residues long. Per germline, CDR1 MNHEY and CDR2 SMNVEV (reference sequence). V lost 5 bases and J 6 bases, leaving 18 bases between the germline ends. Here the CDR3 DNA reads TGTGCCAGCAGTCTGACCAAACAGGCCAGGGATACGCAGTATTTT. Amino acids: CASSLTKQARDTQYF.

The rearrangement joins TRBV9 to TRBJ2-7, with 7 bases lining up with TRBD2. The CDR3 is 15 amino acids. V was clipped by 0 bases and J by 6 bases; unmatched bases: 9. Germline CDR1 SGDLS, CDR2 YYNGEE. The CDR3 nucleotides are TGTGCCAGCAGCGTAGATCCCGGCGGGGGTGGCGAGCAGTACTTC. Its translation is CASSVDPGGGGEQYF.

The chain carries TRBV7-8 and TRBJ1-5; 9 bases are shared with TRBD1. Germline V gives CDR1 SGHVS, CDR2 FQNEAQ. CDR3 length equals 15 residues. Trimming cost V 2 bases and J 7 bases; bases outside gene matches: 6. The CDR3 DNA follows: TGTGCCAGCAGCTTACTACAGGGGGCGAGGCAGCCCCAGCATTTT. The encoded protein is CASSLLQGARQPQHF.

The chain couples TRBV5-1 to TRBJ2-1, with 8 nucleotides matching TRBD2. V dropped 4 bases and J dropped 7; count of bases not matched to a gene: 16. In germline, CDR1 is SGHRS, CDR2 YFSETQ. The CDR3 totals 17 residues. The CDR3 sequence is CASSPIPSGSPRNEQFF. CDR3 in DNA: TGCGCCAGCAGCCCAATACCCAGCGGGAGTCCCAGGAATGAGCAGTTCTTC.

This clone was found once. The chain couples TRBV5-4 to TRBJ2-3; TRBD1 agrees at 11 bases. The CDR3 consists of 14 residues. Germline assignment: CDR1 SGHNT and CDR2 YYREEE (reference sequence). V was pared by 4 bases and J by 4 bases, with 2 bases of the junction left unmatched. CDR3 amino acids: CASSPGQGADTQYF. The CDR3 DNA reads as TGTGCCAGCAGCCCGGGACAGGGGGCAGATACGCAGTATTTT.

V and J are TRBV15 and TRBJ2-5; 11 positions agree with TRBD2. Unmatched junction bases numbered 15, after V lost 0 bases and J lost 0 bases. From germline, CDR1 is LNHNV and CDR2 YYDKDF (reference sequence). This CDR3 region has 21 residues. Here the CDR3 reads CATSRDWGGLAVPGYQETQYF. In DNA form, the CDR3 reads TGTGCCACCAGCAGAGATTGGGGGGGACTAGCGGTACCGGGGTACCAAGAGACCCAGTACTTC.

The V call is TRBV2, the J call TRBJ1-4; D gene unclear. The CDR3 totals 14 residues. Germline values: CDR1 SNHLY, CDR2 FYNNEI. Trimming took off 6 bases at V and 10 bases at J, with 18 bases between the two ends. Written as DNA, the CDR3 is TGTGCCAGCAGGAGAGGCTCTGGGGTAGGAAAACTGTTTTTT. Amino acid sequence: CASRRGSGVGKLFF.

This rearrangement joins TRBV11-2 to TRBJ2-1; D gene uncertain. The germline V and J ends were trimmed by 1 base and 8 bases, with 12 bases remaining between them. Germline V gives CDR1 SGHAT, CDR2 FQNNGV. This CDR3 contains 14 residues. The CDR3 region has the DNA TGTGCCAGCAGCTTAGTGCCGGGTGTCGATGAGCAGTTCTTC. Its translation is CASSLVPGVDEQFF.